The sequence of this T cell receptor beta chain was determined in a study of blood T cell repertoires in COVID-19. Methods used by the authors: Quantification of nucleated cells was approximated via reference gene primer amplification. Clones were sequenced by immunoSEQ multiplex PCR, and TCRdb holds only the in-frame ones, with some missing. D and trimming come from the DNA, and the V and J calls and clone size come from that table. Among about 56,000 clones, 84% were seen once, and the ten largest hold 13%. Trimming pared 7 bases from V and 4 bases from J, leaving 8 bases between. Germline CDR1 reads GTSNPN; CDR2 reads SVGIG (reference sequence). This CDR3 is 11 amino acids long.

The sequence was obtained from an elderly woman with acute or convalescent COVID-19. Input material: peripheral blood. The V and J genes are TRBV30 and TRBJ2-1, with D unresolved. The CDR3 DNA reads TGTGCCTCGAACGAGTACAATGAGCAGTTCTTC. It specifies CASNEYNEQFF. Together with reference TRBV30 and TRBJ2-1, the CDR3 gives the full variable domain: SQTIHQWPATLVQPVGSPLSLECTVEGTSNPNLYWYRQAAGRGLQLLFYSVGIGQISSEVPQNLSASRPQDRQFILSSKKLLLSDSGFYLCASNEYNEQFFGPGTRLTVL.